This T cell receptor (beta chain) originates from a study of control samples from healthy donors and cancer patients (dated by TCRdb to the early 2020s). Germline trimming amounts to 4 bases on V and 2 bases on J, with 6 as the count of junction bases outside the gene matches. The germline V gene encodes CDR1 KGHSH and CDR2 LQKENI. Counted from cysteine to phenylalanine, this CDR3 has 16 amino acids. This entry keeps only the CDR3 DNA: 48 bases, framed from base 1. In regard to this clone: What antigen it recognizes has not been identified. Within one base of it there is no much larger clone, and no base qualities were kept.

Library preparation employed the immunoSEQ multiplex PCR assay. The table was pulled from immuneACCESS by TCRdb, which kept in-frame rearrangements only. Such tables lose some clones; where checked, under half of the loss comes from unresolved V genes, and the rest has no known cause. For this sample there are around 120,000 clones; about 93% appear just once. In total, the top ten clones hold less than 3.5% of the sample. The rearrangement joined TRBV18 to TRBJ2-3; a stretch of 10 junction bases matches TRBD1. The material sequenced was blood. The source is a man aged 30 to 45 in good health. The DNA is TGTGCCAGCTCACGATCCGGACAGGGGGACACAGATACGCAGTATTTT. This encodes CASSRSGQGDTDTQYF.